This T cell receptor beta chain emerged from a study of blood T cell repertoires in COVID-19. About the study: From T cells, B-cell-depleted T cells, or PBMCs came the material, which was cDNA or gDNA.

Authors' data handling: Amplification of reference gene primers provided the estimated nucleated cell counts. The table came from immunoSEQ multiplex PCR; TCRdb's copy has only in-frame clones and leaves some out. V, J and clone size derive from that table, while D and trimming were established from the DNA sequence. The table includes tens of thousands of clones, around 90% detected once. Germline values: CDR1 LNHDA, CDR2 SQIVND (reference sequence). The CDR3 totals 15 residues. J gave up 0 bases and V 10 bases, and 9 bases lay outside the gene matches. Sequenced sample: peripheral blood. The chain couples TRBV19 to TRBJ1-3; 7 bases align to TRBD1. This clonotype was obtained from a woman in her 30s in a cohort sampled during active COVID-19. The CDR3: CATVNRGYSGNTIYF. In DNA form, the CDR3 reads TGTGCCACTGTTAACAGGGGTTACTCTGGAAACACCATATATTTT.